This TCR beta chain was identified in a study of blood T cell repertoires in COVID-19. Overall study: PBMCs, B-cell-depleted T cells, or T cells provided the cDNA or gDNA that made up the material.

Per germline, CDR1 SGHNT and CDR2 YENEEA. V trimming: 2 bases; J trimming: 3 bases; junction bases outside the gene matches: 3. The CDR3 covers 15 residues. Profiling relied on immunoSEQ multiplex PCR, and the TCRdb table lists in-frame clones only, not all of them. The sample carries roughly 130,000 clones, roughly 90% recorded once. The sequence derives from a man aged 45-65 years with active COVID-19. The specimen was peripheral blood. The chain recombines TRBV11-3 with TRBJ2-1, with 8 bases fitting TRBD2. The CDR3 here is CASSLMAGGYNEQFF. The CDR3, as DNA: TGTGCCAGCAGCTTAATGGCGGGAGGCTACAATGAGCAGTTCTTC.